Each of the 21 T cell receptor beta chains below was sequenced from the same sample in a study of T cells after posttransplantation cyclophosphamide. Sampled 1 year posttransplant, controls received myeloablative marrow transplants, methotrexate and a calcineurin inhibitor. The table came from immunoSEQ multiplex PCR; TCRdb's copy has only in-frame clones and leaves some out. The sample comprises around 15,000 clones, more than 80% of which are singletons, and 2.5% to 3.5% rests with the top ten. Sequencing used PBMCs, obtained nearly 450 days after allogeneic stem cell transplant with calcineurin inhibitor and methotrexate. All receptors derive from a male patient in his thirties who received an allogeneic stem cell transplant from an unrelated donor, was CMV-positive, and had acute and chronic GVHD. The T cells may partly be graft donor cells.

Concerning this clone: A junction end diverges from the germline sequence, so it may reflect a read error. The chain employs TRBV4-1 and TRBJ2-1, with 7 nucleotides matching TRBD1. Germline V gene sequence: CDR1 MGHRA, CDR2 YSYEKL. The CDR3 extends over 15 amino acids. The CDR3 DNA reads TGTGCCAGCAGCCAAAGGGACAGCCCTAACAATGAGCAGTTCTTC. Translation gives CASSQRDSPNNEQFF.

The V and J genes are TRBV6-5 and TRBJ1-6; D might be TRBD1 (6 bases). Germline loops: CDR1 MNHEY, CDR2 SVGAGI. Trimming cost V 2 bases and J 2 bases, with 10 bases left between them. The CDR3 spans 16 residues. CDR3 sequence (DNA): TGTGCCAGCAGTTACGAGGGGGACGCCTATAATTCACCCCTCCACTTT. Encoded protein: CASSYEGDAYNSPLHF.

This chain connects TRBV9 to TRBJ2-1, with 9 bases identical to TRBD2. The CDR3 spans 15 residues. V was pared by 3 bases and J by 6 bases, with 7 bases of the junction left unmatched. The germline gives CDR1 SGDLS, CDR2 YYNGEE. DNA for the CDR3: TGTGCCAGCAGCGATGCGGGGGGGCTCACCAATGAGCAGTTCTTC. It yields the protein CASSDAGGLTNEQFF.

This chain joins TRBV27 and TRBJ1-2; TRBD1 might be the D (5 bases). Germline lookup yields CDR1 MNHEY and CDR2 SMNVEV (reference sequence). The CDR3 consists of 17 residues. Trimming removed 0 bases from V and 3 bases from J, with 17 bases in between. CDR3 DNA sequence: TGTGCCAGCAGTTTATCGGGGAGGGGACCTATGGACTATGGCTACACCTTC. Protein product: CASSLSGRGPMDYGYTF.

The V call is TRBV4-1, the J call TRBJ1-3, with D unresolved. V dropped 0 bases and J dropped 0 bases, with 12 bases sitting between them. The CDR3 has 17 amino acids. Looked up from germline, CDR1 is MGHRA and CDR2 is YSYEKL. The CDR3 DNA is TGCGCCAGCAGCCAAGATTCTATACAGAGCTCTGGAAACACCATATATTTT. As protein: CASSQDSIQSSGNTIYF.

The J gene is TRBJ2-1, the V gene TRBV4-3, with a possible D match to TRBD1 (5 bases). V was cut by 4 bases and J by 7 bases, with 11 bases left in between. The CDR3 totals 13 residues. Germline V CDR1 and CDR2: LGHNA, YSLEER. The CDR3 loop reads CASSPGSPNEQFF. The CDR3 coding sequence is TGCGCCAGCAGCCCAGGGTCACCGAATGAGCAGTTCTTC.

This clone has just a few counts. In DNA, the CDR3 is TGTGCCAGCACCCCCACCAGCGGATCTTCACCCCTCCACTTT. Its protein product is CASTPTSGSSPLHF. The chain recombines TRBV7-6 with TRBJ1-6; no clear D gene. The CDR3 spans 14 residues. The ends were cut back, 7 bases at V and 9 bases at J, with 16 bases in the middle. The V gene's germline CDR1 is SGHVS and CDR2 FNYEAQ. Variable domain in full (rest from reference TRBV7-6 and TRBJ1-6): GAGVSQSPRYKVTKRGQDVALRCDPISGHVSLYWYRQALGQGPEFLTYFNYEAQQDKSGLPNDRFSAERPEGSISTLTIQRTEQRDSAMYRCASTPTSGSSPLHFGNGTRLTVT.

This chain uses TRBV29-1 with TRBJ2-5, with D possibly matching TRBD2 (5 bases). From germline, CDR1 is SQVTM and CDR2 ANQGSEA. This CDR3 contains 14 residues. V dropped 5 bases and J dropped 5 bases, with 18 bases sitting between them. The CDR3 DNA reads TGCAGCGTTTCGATAGGAGGTATTGGGGAGACCCAGTACTTC. Translation gives CSVSIGGIGETQYF.

In this sample, this clone turned up a few times. The chain couples TRBV28 to TRBJ1-1; D ambiguous. The V gene lost 1 base and the J gene lost 0 bases, with 3 bases spanning the gap. This CDR3 is 13 amino acids long. Germline CDR1 MDHEN, CDR2 SYDVKM. CDR3 sequence (DNA): TGTGCCAGCAGTTTATCGGTGAACACTGAAGCTTTCTTT. It encodes CASSLSVNTEAFF.

V gene TRBV11-3 combines with J gene TRBJ2-5; 14 bases are a match to TRBD2. CDR1 and CDR2 from the germline V gene are SGHNT and YENEEA. J gave up 0 bases and V 5 bases, and 5 bases lay outside the gene matches. CDR3 size: 17 residues. The CDR3 here is CASSEGLAGDYQETQYF. The CDR3 DNA reads TGTGCCAGCAGCGAGGGACTAGCGGGGGACTACCAAGAGACCCAGTACTTC.

The chain uses TRBV19 and TRBJ1-4; 7 bases match TRBD1. CDR1 and CDR2 from the germline V gene are LNHDA and SQIVND (reference sequence). The CDR3 is 15 amino acids. J gave up 0 bases and V 5 bases, and 3 bases lay outside the gene matches. This CDR3 is CASSQQGATNEKLFF. In DNA form, the CDR3 reads TGTGCCAGTAGTCAGCAGGGGGCAACTAATGAAAAACTGTTTTTT.

The chain employs TRBV27 and TRBJ2-7; TRBD1 aligns across 8 bases. The CDR3 spans 15 residues. The ends lost 4 bases at V and 2 bases at J; junction bases unmatched: 7. Germline CDR1 and CDR2: MNHEY and SMNVEV (reference sequence). The CDR3 loop reads CASSSPGQATYEQYF. The CDR3 coding sequence is TGTGCCAGCAGTTCCCCGGGACAGGCCACCTACGAGCAGTACTTC.

This clone occurred once. This chain connects TRBV28 to TRBJ1-1; D perhaps matches TRBD1 (5 bases). The V end lost 4 bases, the J end lost 6 bases, and 9 bases lay between the germline ends. CDR3 length: 12 amino acids. The germline V gene has CDR1 MDHEN and CDR2 SYDVKM. Here the CDR3 reads CASSSQVAEAFF. CDR3 DNA sequence: TGTGCCAGCAGTTCACAGGTTGCTGAAGCTTTCTTT.

DNA of the CDR3: TGTGCCAGCAGCGCAAGACAGGGGCTAGGAACAGATACGCAGTATTTT. It translates to CASSARQGLGTDTQYF. The J gene is TRBJ2-3, the V gene TRBV7-6; 8 positions match TRBD1. V lost 5 bases, J lost 3 bases, and 10 bases stayed unmatched. Germline V gene lookup returns CDR1 SGHVS and CDR2 FNYEAQ. This CDR3 has 16 amino acids.

The chain uses TRBV29-1 and TRBJ2-7; 9 bases fit TRBD1. V lost 3 bases, J lost 3 bases, and 0 bases stayed unmatched. The CDR3 is 12 residues long. From germline, CDR1 is SQVTM and CDR2 ANQGSEA. CDR3 sequence reads: CSVEGQGYEQYF. The CDR3 DNA reads as TGCAGCGTTGAGGGACAGGGCTACGAGCAGTACTTC.

The rearrangement links TRBV6-5 to TRBJ1-2; TRBD1 matches at 9 bases. The CDR3 has 15 residues. The V and J ends lost 5 bases and 8 bases, in that order; junction bases with no gene match: 12. Germline values: CDR1 MNHEY, CDR2 SVGAGI. CDR3 residues: CASSLYGQGRLGYTF. CDR3 nucleotide sequence: TGTGCCAGCAGTCTCTATGGACAGGGGCGATTGGGCTACACCTTC.

V and J are TRBV19 and TRBJ2-5, with D maybe TRBD2 (6 bases). The end of the DNA aligns better with TRBJ2-7, so the J call may be wrong. Per germline, CDR1 LNHDA and CDR2 SQIVND (reference sequence). CDR3 length: 15 residues. The CDR3 nucleotides read TGTGCCAGTAGTATGGCGGCGGGGAACTCCTACGAGCAGTACTTC. Translated: CASSMAAGNSYEQYF.

This rearrangement joins TRBV28 to TRBJ1-4; 7 positions agree with TRBD1. This CDR3 has 15 residues. Losses at the gene ends were 7 bases for V and 4 bases for J; bases not matched to a gene: 9. Germline CDR1 MDHEN, CDR2 SYDVKM. The chain's CDR3 is CASNVGQGDNEKLFF. The CDR3 DNA reads as TGTGCCAGCAACGTGGGGCAGGGGGATAATGAAAAACTGTTTTTT.

The rearrangement joins TRBV5-6 to TRBJ2-5; the D gene is possibly TRBD2 (6 bases). This CDR3 spans 17 amino acids. V shed 5 bases and J shed 5 bases, with 25 bases lying between them. Looked up from germline, CDR1 is SGHDT and CDR2 is YYEEEE. CDR3 in DNA: TGTGCCAGCAGTCGACCGGAGGGGAGCCCTGGTCGGGAGACCCAGTACTTC. The encoded protein is CASSRPEGSPGRETQYF.

This chain links TRBV28 with TRBJ2-5; 7 bases line up with TRBD2. The ends lost 7 bases at V and 5 bases at J; junction bases unmatched: 7. Germline V lookup: CDR1 MDHEN, CDR2 SYDVKM. There are 13 residues in the CDR3. CDR3 residues: CASNGGSDETQYF. DNA for the CDR3: TGTGCCAGCAATGGCGGGAGTGACGAGACCCAGTACTTC.

This chain uses TRBV19 with TRBJ2-5; 7 nucleotides agree with TRBD1. Trimming cost V 8 bases and J 5 bases; bases outside gene matches: 8. CDR1 and CDR2 (germline): LNHDA, SQIVND (reference sequence). CDR3 length equals 13 residues. The CDR3 DNA reads as TGTGCCAGTGTACCGACAGGGCGCGAGACCCAGTACTTC. Translating it yields CASVPTGRETQYF.